Listed below are T cell receptor beta chains from one sample, sequenced in a study of T cells in Graves' hyperthyroidism and ophthalmopathy. TCRdb independently ran MiXCR on the multiplex PCR reads; one entry per CDR3 protein. The profile shows hundreds of thousands of distinct CDR3 sequences, approximately 15% of them singletons. Sequenced sample: blood. The receptor set was obtained from a woman aged 18-29 years with Graves' hyperthyroidism. The CDR3 runs from the conserved cysteine through the conserved F or W. Each record gives: V gene, J gene, CDR3 length, D gene, CDR3 protein. The D gene is left open where the match is weak.

TRBV5-5	TRBJ1-1	13	-	CASSLRDGTEAFF
TRBV30	TRBJ2-1	18	TRBD2	CAWRGGLAGVLDWNEQFF
TRBV7-2	TRBJ2-2	16	TRBD1	CASSWTGWANTGELFF
TRBV6-1	TRBJ1-1	16	-	CASRIFPEGSNTEAFF
TRBV18	TRBJ2-7	15	TRBD1	CASSPIDRAGDEQYF
TRBV9	TRBJ2-5	15	-	CASSVGGTLDETQYF
TRBV28	TRBJ1-2	13	-	CASGRGLDYGYTF
TRBV7-9	TRBJ2-1	16	-	CASSSPVGRSYNEQFF
TRBV7-8	TRBJ2-7	15	-	CASSLSGAGNHEQYF
TRBV4-1	TRBJ2-3	17	TRBD2	CASSLIAGAQSTDTQYF
TRBV6-9	TRBJ2-1	15	TRBD2	CASSYPGRAENEQFF
TRBV5-1	TRBJ2-7	17	TRBD2	CASSSWTSGSFRYEQYF
TRBV3-1	TRBJ2-1	16	-	CASSQVARGRYNEQFF
TRBV6-5	TRBJ2-4	14	TRBD2	CASSYGAGGNIQYF
TRBV7-8	TRBJ2-1	15	TRBD2	CASVNGRGGYNEQFF
TRBV12-3/TRBV12-4	TRBJ1-1	14	TRBD1	CASRRTGLNTEAFF
TRBV7-9	TRBJ2-1	17	-	CASSLVWGSGLNNEQFF